Presented here are 26 T cell receptor beta chains from one specimen sequenced in a study of T cells in tuberculosis. Measured with immunoSEQ multiplex PCR; TCRdb has only the in-frame clones, and not every one. Among about 38,000 clones, roughly 94% were seen once, and the ten largest hold about 4.1%. Time point reported: new active TB diagnosis, blood taken before or within 7 days of starting treatment. This sample comprised PBMCs, obtained at tuberculosis diagnosis. The receptors shown here come from an adult with tuberculosis.

The chain employs TRBV30 and TRBJ1-1; 7 bases match TRBD1. With 1 base clipped from V and 2 bases from J, the junction kept 1 base outside the gene matches. In germline, CDR1 is GTSNPN, CDR2 SVGIG (reference sequence). The CDR3 loop spans 13 amino acids. The CDR3 loop reads CAWSGTGNTEAFF. CDR3 DNA: TGTGCCTGGAGTGGGACAGGAAACACTGAAGCTTTCTTT.

The CDR3 sequence is CASRLQGANEKLFF. CDR3 sequence (DNA): TGTGCCAGTCGATTACAGGGGGCTAATGAAAAACTGTTTTTT. The genes are TRBV7-2 and TRBJ1-4, with 8 bases fitting TRBD1. The junction had 6 bases not matched to a gene; V was cut back by 9 bases and J by 3 bases. CDR1 and CDR2 from the germline V gene are SGHTA and FQGNSA. The CDR3 is 14 amino acids.

The chain uses TRBV6-4 and TRBJ2-5, with 8 nucleotides matching TRBD2. V lost 7 bases to trimming and J lost 3 bases; unmatched junction nucleotides: 4. The CDR3 extends over 13 amino acids. Germline V gene lookup returns CDR1 MRHNA and CDR2 SNTAGT. CDR3 amino acids: CASTVLAEETQYF. CDR3 DNA sequence: TGTGCCAGCACCGTACTAGCGGAAGAGACCCAGTACTTC.

This chain links TRBV2 with TRBJ2-5; D gene uncertain. The V and J ends lost 6 bases and 3 bases respectively, with 14 bases between them. Germline CDR1 SNHLY, CDR2 FYNNEI. This CDR3 has 14 amino acids. This CDR3 is CASSLRTVKETQYF. DNA of the CDR3: TGTGCCAGCAGCCTAAGAACAGTGAAAGAGACCCAGTACTTC.

The chain employs TRBV18 and TRBJ1-2; no definite D call. Trimming removed 3 bases from V and 5 bases from J, with 7 bases in between. The CDR3 consists of 12 residues. The V gene's germline CDR1 is KGHSH and CDR2 LQKENI. The CDR3 here is CASSPGSYGYTF. The CDR3 bases are TGTGCCAGCTCACCCGGGTCGTATGGCTACACCTTC.

The chain joins TRBV2 to TRBJ1-2; D unclear. CDR1 and CDR2 (germline): SNHLY, FYNNEI. V was pared by 3 bases and J by 0 bases, with 11 bases between. The CDR3 sequence is 15 residues long. The CDR3 sequence: CASSDGRVANYGYTF. CDR3 DNA sequence: TGTGCCAGCAGTGATGGGAGGGTAGCTAACTATGGCTACACCTTC.

This clone occurred once. V is TRBV6-4 and J is TRBJ2-1; 11 positions agree with TRBD2. V dropped 3 bases and J dropped 6; count of bases not matched to a gene: 1. The CDR3 has 14 amino acids. Germline CDR1 reads MRHNA; CDR2 reads SNTAGT. The CDR3 DNA reads as TGTGCCAGCAGTGAAGGGACTAGCGGCAATGAGCAGTTCTTC. Amino acids: CASSEGTSGNEQFF.

The chain recombines TRBV5-1 with TRBJ1-6; TRBD1 matches 8 bases. V was pared by 4 bases and J by 7 bases, with 4 bases of the junction left unmatched. This CDR3 region has 14 residues. The germline V gene has CDR1 SGHRS and CDR2 YFSETQ. The CDR3 here is CASSVGQANSPLHF. In nucleotides, the CDR3 is TGCGCCAGCAGCGTGGGACAGGCCAATTCACCCCTCCACTTT.

This chain joins TRBV19 and TRBJ1-2; D may be TRBD1 (6 bases). The CDR3 sequence is 13 residues long. Per germline, CDR1 LNHDA and CDR2 SQIVND (reference sequence). The V gene lost 5 bases and the J gene lost 4 bases, with 11 bases spanning the gap. CDR3 loop: CASSPSRGYGYTF. As DNA, the CDR3 is TGTGCCAGTAGTCCAAGCAGGGGCTATGGCTACACCTTC.

The rearrangement links TRBV19 to TRBJ1-1; possible D gene TRBD1, 5 bases. The length of the CDR3 is 13 residues. Germline V gives CDR1 LNHDA, CDR2 SQIVND (reference sequence). V was shortened by 6 bases and J by 4 bases, with 12 bases between the two germline ends. This CDR3 is CASRPTGGTEAFF. In DNA form, the CDR3 reads TGTGCCAGTAGGCCCACCGGGGGCACTGAAGCTTTCTTT.

V and J are TRBV6-5 and TRBJ1-2; D ambiguous. V gave up 0 bases and J gave up 4 bases, with 12 bases separating them. Germline-derived CDR1 and CDR2 are MNHEY and SVGAGI. This CDR3 is 15 amino acids long. CDR3 in amino acids: CASSYSGSSSYGYTF. CDR3 bases: TGTGCCAGCAGTTACTCGGGCTCGAGTTCCTATGGCTACACCTTC.

The chain joins TRBV2 to TRBJ1-2, with D perhaps matching TRBD1 (6 bases). The CDR3 totals 14 residues. The germline gives CDR1 SNHLY, CDR2 FYNNEI. With 6 bases removed from V and 5 bases from J, the gap between germline ends came to 16 bases. Here the CDR3 reads CASSLPDSTYGYTF. In DNA, the CDR3 is TGTGCCAGCAGCCTGCCGGACAGTACATATGGCTACACCTTC.

This rearrangement joins TRBV28 to TRBJ1-5; no clear D gene. V was shortened by 2 bases and J by 6 bases, with 11 bases between the two germline ends. This CDR3 comprises 14 residues. Germline CDR1 reads MDHEN; CDR2 reads SYDVKM. The CDR3 DNA sequence: TGTGCCAGCAGTTTAAGGACTGGGCGTCAGCCCCAGCATTTT. Translated, it gives CASSLRTGRQPQHF.

Worth noting for this clone: Other nucleotide sequences in the sample specify the same CDR3. The chain employs TRBV6-5 and TRBJ1-3; 8 bases fit TRBD1. Germline CDR1 reads MNHEY; CDR2 reads SVGAGI. This CDR3 is built from 15 residues. Losses at the gene ends were 6 bases for V and 0 bases for J; bases not matched to a gene: 4. The CDR3 nucleotides are TGTGCCAGCAGCCGGGACAGGAGCTCTGGAAACACCATATATTTT. Protein: CASSRDRSSGNTIYF.

This clone was seen just once. The rearrangement joins TRBV5-1 to TRBJ1-1, with 10 bases matching TRBD1. The V gene's germline CDR1 is SGHRS and CDR2 YFSETQ. This CDR3 has 15 residues. J was trimmed by 4 bases and V by 4 bases; bases with no gene match: 7. The CDR3 DNA reads as TGCGCCAGCAGCGTGCGGACAGGGGGGAGCACTGAAGCTTTCTTT. It translates to CASSVRTGGSTEAFF.

The chain couples TRBV9 to TRBJ2-3; 7 nucleotides match TRBD2. Germline V CDR1 and CDR2: SGDLS, YYNGEE. The CDR3 totals 16 residues. Germline trimming cut 2 bases from V and 0 bases from J; bases unmatched to any gene: 6. The CDR3 DNA sequence: TGTGCCAGCAGCGTGGGGAGGGGCATTAGCACAGATACGCAGTATTTT. The encoded protein is CASSVGRGISTDTQYF.

The chain couples TRBV6-5 to TRBJ2-2, with a possible D match to TRBD1 (5 bases). V was trimmed by 0 bases and J by 3 bases, leaving 8 bases between them. The CDR3 runs 15 residues. Per the germline V gene, CDR1 is MNHEY and CDR2 is SVGAGI. CDR3 DNA sequence: TGTGCCAGCAGTTACTCGGGGCTAGACACCGGGGAGCTGTTTTTT. Amino acids: CASSYSGLDTGELFF.

V and J are TRBV6-5 and TRBJ1-1, with D unclear. There are 13 residues in the CDR3. The germline V gene encodes CDR1 MNHEY and CDR2 SVGAGI. V shed 2 bases and J shed 2 bases, with 6 bases lying between them. The CDR3 nucleotides are TGTGCCAGCAGTTACCCTGGCAACACTGAAGCTTTCTTT. Protein product: CASSYPGNTEAFF.

The chain has TRBV13 and TRBJ1-1; D may be TRBD1 (6 bases). V was trimmed by 3 bases and J by 1 base, leaving 6 bases between them. CDR1 and CDR2 (germline): PRHDT, FYEKMQ (reference sequence). The CDR3 covers 13 residues. The CDR3, as DNA: TGTGCCAGCAGCTTGGACAGGAACACTGAAGCTTTCTTT. Translation: CASSLDRNTEAFF.

The chain employs TRBV28 and TRBJ1-2; weak D call: TRBD1 (6 bases). Trimming shortened V by 5 bases and J by 4 bases, and 23 bases separated the two germline ends. The germline V gene encodes CDR1 MDHEN and CDR2 SYDVKM. The CDR3 is 17 amino acids. In nucleotides, the CDR3 is TGTGCCAGCAGTCCCCGGTTTTTAGACAGGTTCCTCTATGGCTACACCTTC. Its protein product is CASSPRFLDRFLYGYTF.

The chain uses TRBV14 and TRBJ2-7; 8 bases align to TRBD1. The CDR3 totals 14 residues. Germline V lookup: CDR1 SGHDN, CDR2 FVKESK. V lost 3 bases and J lost 2; bases outside the gene matches: 3. The CDR3 loop is CASSHSDRAYEQYF. The CDR3 DNA sequence: TGTGCCAGCAGCCATTCGGACAGGGCCTACGAGCAGTACTTC.

The rearrangement joins TRBV5-1 to TRBJ2-7, with a tentative D call TRBD1 (6 bases). The CDR3 has 15 amino acids. Germline V gene lookup returns CDR1 SGHRS and CDR2 YFSETQ. The V end lost 4 bases, the J end lost 1 base, and 15 bases lay between the germline ends. CDR3 nucleotide sequence: TGCGCCAGCAGCCCGCCGAAGGGGGATTCCTACGAGCAGTACTTC. It codes for CASSPPKGDSYEQYF.

The chain uses TRBV19 and TRBJ2-1; D perhaps matches TRBD2 (5 bases). The CDR3 loop spans 16 amino acids. V was trimmed by 3 bases and J by 2 bases, leaving 14 bases between them. Germline V gives CDR1 LNHDA, CDR2 SQIVND (reference sequence). The CDR3 DNA reads as TGTGCCAGTAGTATGTGGGCTAGCAGTGCCTACAATGAGCAGTTCTTC. Encoded protein: CASSMWASSAYNEQFF.

This clone has only a few counts. V gene TRBV19 combines with J gene TRBJ2-7; the D gene is possibly TRBD2 (6 bases). Trimming cost V 2 bases and J 3 bases, with 14 bases left between them. The CDR3 extends over 15 amino acids. Germline V gene data show CDR1 as LNHDA and CDR2 as SQIVND (reference sequence). In DNA, the CDR3 is TGTGCCAGTAGTATATCCCCGACGGGAGACTACGAGCAGTACTTC. The encoded protein is CASSISPTGDYEQYF.

The chain couples TRBV25-1 to TRBJ2-3; 13 nucleotides line up with TRBD2. The germline V gene encodes CDR1 MGHDK and CDR2 SYGVNS. CDR3 length: 18 amino acids. With V trimmed by 5 bases and J by 4 bases, 12 bases remained unmatched. The CDR3 loop reads CASSPGTSGAAGADTQYF. The DNA for the CDR3 is TGTGCCAGCAGTCCCGGGACTAGCGGGGCCGCGGGGGCAGATACGCAGTATTTT.

The chain couples TRBV6-5 to TRBJ2-1; D unclear. V dropped 0 bases and J dropped 8 bases, with 14 bases sitting between them. The CDR3 length is 15 residues. Germline V gene data show CDR1 as MNHEY and CDR2 as SVGAGI. The CDR3 DNA reads TGTGCCAGCAGTTACTCGTATCCCGCGTCGGATGAGCAGTTCTTC. Protein sequence: CASSYSYPASDEQFF.